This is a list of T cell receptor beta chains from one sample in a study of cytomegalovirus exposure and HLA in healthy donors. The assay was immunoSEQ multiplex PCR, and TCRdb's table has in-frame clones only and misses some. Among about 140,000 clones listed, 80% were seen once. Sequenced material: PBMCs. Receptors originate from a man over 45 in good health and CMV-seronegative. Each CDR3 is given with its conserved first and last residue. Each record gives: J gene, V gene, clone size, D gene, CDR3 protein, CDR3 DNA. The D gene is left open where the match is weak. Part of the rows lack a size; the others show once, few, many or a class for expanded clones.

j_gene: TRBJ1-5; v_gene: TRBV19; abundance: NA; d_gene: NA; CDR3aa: CASSIPLTGGQPQHF; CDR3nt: TGTGCCAGTAGTATACCTTTGACGGGAGGCCAGCCCCAGCATTTT
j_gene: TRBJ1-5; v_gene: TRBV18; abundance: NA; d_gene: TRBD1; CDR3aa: CASSPPGQGAGQPQHF; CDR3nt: TGTGCCAGCTCACCACCGGGACAGGGGGCTGGACAGCCCCAGCATTTT
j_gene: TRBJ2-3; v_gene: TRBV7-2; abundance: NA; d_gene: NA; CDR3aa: CASSLDWSTQYF; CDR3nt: TGTGCCAGCAGCTTAGATTGGAGTACGCAGTATTTT
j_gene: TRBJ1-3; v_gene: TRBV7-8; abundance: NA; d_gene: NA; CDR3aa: CASSTDTFSGNTIYF; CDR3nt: TGTGCCAGCAGCACTGACACGTTCTCTGGAAACACCATATATTTT
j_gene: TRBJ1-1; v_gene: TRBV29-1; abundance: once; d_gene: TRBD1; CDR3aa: CSVGTGQGGDGTEAFF; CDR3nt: TGCAGCGTTGGCACAGGACAGGGAGGCGATGGAACTGAAGCTTTCTTT
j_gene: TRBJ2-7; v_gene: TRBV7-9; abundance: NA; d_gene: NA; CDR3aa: CASSALGAGVGGSEQYF; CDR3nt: TGTGCCAGCAGCGCCCTAGGGGCAGGGGTCGGCGGTTCCGAGCAGTACTTC
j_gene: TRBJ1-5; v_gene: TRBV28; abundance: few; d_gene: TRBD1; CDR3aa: CASKGRGYVSNQPQHF; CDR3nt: TGTGCCAGCAAGGGCAGGGGGTATGTGAGCAATCAGCCCCAGCATTTT
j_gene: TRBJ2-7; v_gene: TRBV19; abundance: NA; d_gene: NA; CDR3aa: CASSRGPYEQYF; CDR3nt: TGTGCCAGTAGTAGAGGCCCCTACGAGCAGTACTTC
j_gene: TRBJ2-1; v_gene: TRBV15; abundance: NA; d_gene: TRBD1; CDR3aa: CATSRPTGGTTEQFF; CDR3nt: TGTGCCACCAGCAGACCAACAGGGGGTACGACGGAGCAGTTCTTC
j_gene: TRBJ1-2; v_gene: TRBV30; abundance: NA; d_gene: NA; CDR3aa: CARYLPGSYGYTF; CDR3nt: TGTGCCCGGTACCTCCCGGGGAGCTATGGCTACACCTTC
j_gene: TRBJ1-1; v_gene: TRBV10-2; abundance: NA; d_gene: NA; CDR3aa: CASSEHRSSRTEAFF; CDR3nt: TGCGCCAGCAGTGAGCACAGGTCGAGTAGGACTGAAGCTTTCTTT
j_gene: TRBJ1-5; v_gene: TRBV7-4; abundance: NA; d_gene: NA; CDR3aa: CASSLVPLAGEGNQPQHF; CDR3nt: TGTGCCAGCAGCTTAGTACCCCTGGCAGGGGAGGGAAATCAGCCCCAGCATTTT
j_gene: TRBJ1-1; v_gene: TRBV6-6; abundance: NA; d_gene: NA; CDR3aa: CASRLAQELNTEAFF; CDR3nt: TGTGCCAGCAGACTCGCGCAGGAACTGAACACTGAAGCTTTCTTT
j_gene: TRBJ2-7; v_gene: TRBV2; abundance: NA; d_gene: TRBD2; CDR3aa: CASSQGLAYEQYF; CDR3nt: TGTGCCAGCAGTCAGGGACTAGCCTACGAGCAGTACTTC
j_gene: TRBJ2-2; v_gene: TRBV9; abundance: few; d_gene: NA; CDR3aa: CASSVARQNTGELFF; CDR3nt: TGTGCCAGCAGCGTAGCTAGGCAGAACACCGGGGAGCTGTTTTTT
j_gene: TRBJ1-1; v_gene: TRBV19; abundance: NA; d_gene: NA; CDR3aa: CASSINSPVRVFF; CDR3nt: TGTGCCAGTAGTATCAACTCCCCGGTTCGGGTTTTCTTT
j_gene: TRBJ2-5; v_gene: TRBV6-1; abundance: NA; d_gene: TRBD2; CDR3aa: CASSESLAGGAYQETQYF; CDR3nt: TGTGCCAGCAGTGAATCGCTAGCGGGGGGCGCCTACCAAGAGACCCAGTACTTC
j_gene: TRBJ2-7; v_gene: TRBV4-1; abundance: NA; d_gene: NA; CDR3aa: CASSQGPFGTGWVEQYF; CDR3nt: TGCGCCAGCAGCCAAGGACCGTTCGGAACAGGTTGGGTCGAGCAGTACTTC